Below are 10 T cell receptor beta chains sequenced from a single sample in a study of T cell responses to AZD1222 COVID-19 vaccine. Profiled with immunoSEQ multiplex PCR; TCRdb holds only in-frame clones, not every one. The repertoire holds roughly 150,000 clones, 92% seen once, with more than 3.5% in the top ten. The source material was peripheral blood, sampled on day 0 of AZD1222 vaccination. The receptors were gathered from an adult in good health.

This rearrangement joins TRBV5-1 to TRBJ2-7; 7 bases line up with TRBD2. The V gene's germline CDR1 is SGHRS and CDR2 YFSETQ. The CDR3 is made up of 13 amino acids. The V gene end was trimmed by 4 bases and the J gene end by 3 bases; junction bases not matched to a gene: 4. The CDR3 region has the DNA TGCGCCAGCAGCCAAGGGACTAACTACGAGCAGTACTTC. Residues: CASSQGTNYEQYF.

The gene calls are TRBV5-3 and TRBJ2-7; D possibly corresponds to TRBD1 (5 bases). TRBV5-3 counts as an open reading frame of uncertain function. V lost 0 bases, J lost 0 bases, and 7 bases lay in between. The CDR3 has 14 residues. This CDR3 is CARSLGQISYEQYF. CDR3 sequence (DNA): TGTGCCAGAAGCTTGGGACAGATCTCCTACGAGCAGTACTTC.

This CDR3 reads CASSPFGGLMYEQYF. Written as DNA, the CDR3 is TGTGCCAGCAGCCCCTTCGGGGGTTTGATGTACGAGCAGTACTTC. This sequence joins TRBV11-2 and TRBJ2-7; D is possibly TRBD2 (6 bases). From germline, CDR1 is SGHAT and CDR2 FQNNGV. Trimming removed 5 bases at V and 4 bases at J, with 18 bases between. The CDR3 extends over 15 amino acids.

This chain joins TRBV27 and TRBJ1-2; D possibly corresponds to TRBD1 (6 bases). Germline V gene sequence: CDR1 MNHEY, CDR2 SMNVEV (reference sequence). The CDR3 runs to 14 residues. V gave up 5 bases and J gave up 0 bases, with 10 bases separating them. This CDR3 reads CASSRQAANYGYTF. The CDR3 DNA is TGTGCCAGCAGTAGACAGGCAGCTAACTATGGCTACACCTTC.

The V call is TRBV27, the J call TRBJ1-1, with 8 bases identical to TRBD1. The CDR3 has 14 residues. Trimming cost V 8 bases and J 3 bases; bases outside gene matches: 8. Germline V gene sequence: CDR1 MNHEY, CDR2 SMNVEV (reference sequence). The CDR3, as DNA: TGTGCCAGCGGGACAGGTCGGGCCCACACTGAAGCTTTCTTT. Protein: CASGTGRAHTEAFF.

J is TRBJ1-4 and V is TRBV7-9; D might be TRBD1 (6 bases). Trimming pared 4 bases from V and 7 bases from J, leaving 19 bases between. The CDR3 runs to 16 residues. Per germline, CDR1 SEHNR and CDR2 FQNEAQ (reference sequence). CDR3 residues: CASSSTPPTGCEKLFF. The CDR3 bases are TGTGCCAGCAGCTCAACCCCCCCGACAGGTTGTGAAAAACTGTTTTTT. The variable domain in full, with the rest retrieved from reference TRBV7-9 and TRBJ1-4, is DTGVSQNPRHKITKRGQNVTFRCDPISEHNRLYWYRQTLGQGPEFLTYFQNEAQLEKSRLLSDRFSAERPKGSFSTLEIQRTEQGDSAMYLCASSSTPPTGCEKLFFGSGTQLSVL.

The CDR3 nucleotides are TGCGCCAGCAGCTTGGCAGCCCTTAGCGGCTACGAGACCCAGTACTTC. Its protein is CASSLAALSGYETQYF. This rearrangement joins TRBV5-1 to TRBJ2-5; D possibly corresponds to TRBD2 (6 bases). V was trimmed by 0 bases and J by 5 bases, leaving 17 bases between them. CDR3 length: 16 amino acids. Germline assignment: CDR1 SGHRS and CDR2 YFSETQ. Variable domain in full (rest from reference TRBV5-1 and TRBJ2-5): KAGVTQTPRYLIKTRGQQVTLSCSPISGHRSVSWYQQTPGQGLQFLFEYFSETQRNKGNFPGRFSGRQFSNSRSEMNVSTLELGDSALYLCASSLAALSGYETQYFGPGTRLLVL.

This sequence joins TRBV7-8 and TRBJ2-1; a possible D gene is TRBD2 (6 bases). The CDR3 has 14 residues. The germline V gene has CDR1 SGHVS and CDR2 FQNEAQ. Trimming shortened V by 5 bases and J by 6 bases, and 14 bases separated the two germline ends. The CDR3, as DNA: TGTGCCAGCAGCACGGGACTTTCCCCCAATGAGCAGTTCTTC. The encoded protein is CASSTGLSPNEQFF.

This clone was counted a single time. CDR3 in amino acids: CASSLAGVQETQYF. The CDR3 nucleotides read TGTGCCAGCAGCTTGGCCGGGGTACAAGAGACCCAGTACTTC. The V gene is TRBV5-4, the J gene TRBJ2-5, with D maybe TRBD2 (5 bases). V dropped 0 bases and J dropped 2 bases, with 8 bases sitting between them. The CDR3 loop spans 14 amino acids. CDR1 is SGHNT, CDR2 YYREEE, per germline (reference sequence).

This clone was recorded once. The V and J genes are TRBV5-6 and TRBJ2-1; 7 bases agree with TRBD2. Losses at the gene ends were 6 bases for V and 9 bases for J; bases not matched to a gene: 9. From germline, CDR1 is SGHDT and CDR2 YYEEEE. This CDR3 is 13 amino acids long. The DNA of the CDR3 is TGTGCCAGCACCAGGGCGGGAGAGACTGAGCAGTTCTTC. Residues: CASTRAGETEQFF. The whole variable domain, filled in from reference TRBV5-6 and TRBJ2-1, reads DAGVTQSPTHLIKTRGQQVTLRCSPKSGHDTVSWYQQALGQGPQFIFQYYEEEERQRGNFPDRFSGHQFPNYSSELNVNALLLGDSALYLCASTRAGETEQFFGPGTRLTVL.